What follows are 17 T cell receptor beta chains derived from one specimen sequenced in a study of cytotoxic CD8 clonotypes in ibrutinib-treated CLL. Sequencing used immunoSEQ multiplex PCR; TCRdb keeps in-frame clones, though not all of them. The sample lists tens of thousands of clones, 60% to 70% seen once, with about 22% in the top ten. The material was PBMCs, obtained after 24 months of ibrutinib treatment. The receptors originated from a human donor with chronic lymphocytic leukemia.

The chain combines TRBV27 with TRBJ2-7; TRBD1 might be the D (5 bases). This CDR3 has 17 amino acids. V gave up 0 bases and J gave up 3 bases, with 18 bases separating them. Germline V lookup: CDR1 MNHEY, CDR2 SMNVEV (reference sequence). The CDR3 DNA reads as TGTGCCAGCAGTTTATCGGCCTTTCCAGGGATGCTCTACGAGCAGTACTTC. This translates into CASSLSAFPGMLYEQYF.

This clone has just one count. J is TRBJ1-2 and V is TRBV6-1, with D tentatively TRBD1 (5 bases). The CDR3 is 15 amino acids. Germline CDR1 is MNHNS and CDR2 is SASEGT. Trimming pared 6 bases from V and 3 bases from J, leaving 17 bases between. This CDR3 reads CASRTGGPPDYGYTF. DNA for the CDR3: TGTGCCAGCAGGACTGGGGGTCCTCCAGACTATGGCTACACCTTC.

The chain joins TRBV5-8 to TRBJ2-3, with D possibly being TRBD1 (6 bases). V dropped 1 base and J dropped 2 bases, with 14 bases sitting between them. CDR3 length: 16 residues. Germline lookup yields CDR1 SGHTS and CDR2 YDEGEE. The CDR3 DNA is TGTGCCAGCAGCTTGAATCACAGGGCGATCACAGATACGCAGTATTTT. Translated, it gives CASSLNHRAITDTQYF. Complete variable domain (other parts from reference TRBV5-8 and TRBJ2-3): EAGVTQSPTHLIKTRGQQATLRCSPISGHTSVYWYQQALGLGLQFLLWYDEGEERNRGNFPPRFSGRQFPNYSSELNVNALELEDSALYLCASSLNHRAITDTQYFGPGTRLTVL.

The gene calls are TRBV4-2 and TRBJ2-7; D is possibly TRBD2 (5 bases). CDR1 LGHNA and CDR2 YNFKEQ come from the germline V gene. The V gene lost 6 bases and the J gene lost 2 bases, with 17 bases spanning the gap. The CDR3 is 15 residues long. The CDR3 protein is CASSSHPTGTYEQYF. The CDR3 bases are TGTGCCAGCAGTTCACACCCAACGGGAACCTACGAGCAGTACTTC.

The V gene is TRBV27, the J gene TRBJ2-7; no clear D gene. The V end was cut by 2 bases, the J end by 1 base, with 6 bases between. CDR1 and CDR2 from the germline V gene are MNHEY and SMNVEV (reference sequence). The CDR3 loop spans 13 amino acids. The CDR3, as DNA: TGTGCCAGCAGTTTAACCCCATCCTACGAGCAGTACTTC. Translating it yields CASSLTPSYEQYF.

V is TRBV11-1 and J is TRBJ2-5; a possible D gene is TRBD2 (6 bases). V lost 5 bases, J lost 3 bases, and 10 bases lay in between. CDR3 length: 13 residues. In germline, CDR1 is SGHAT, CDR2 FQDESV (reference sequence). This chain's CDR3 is CASSLGLKETQYF. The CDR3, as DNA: TGTGCCAGCAGCCTCGGACTAAAAGAGACCCAGTACTTC.

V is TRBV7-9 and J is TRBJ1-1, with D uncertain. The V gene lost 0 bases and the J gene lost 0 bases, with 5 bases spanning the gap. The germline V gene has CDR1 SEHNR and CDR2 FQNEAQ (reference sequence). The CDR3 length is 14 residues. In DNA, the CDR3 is TGTGCCAGCAGCTTAGCGCGGGTGAACACTGAAGCTTTCTTT. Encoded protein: CASSLARVNTEAFF.

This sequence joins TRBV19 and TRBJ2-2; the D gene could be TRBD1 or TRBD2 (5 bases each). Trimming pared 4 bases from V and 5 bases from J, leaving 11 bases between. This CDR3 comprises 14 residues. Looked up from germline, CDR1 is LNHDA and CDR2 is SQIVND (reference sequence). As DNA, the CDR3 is TGTGCCAGTAGTAGACATGGGGGAACCGGGGAGCTGTTTTTT. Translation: CASSRHGGTGELFF.

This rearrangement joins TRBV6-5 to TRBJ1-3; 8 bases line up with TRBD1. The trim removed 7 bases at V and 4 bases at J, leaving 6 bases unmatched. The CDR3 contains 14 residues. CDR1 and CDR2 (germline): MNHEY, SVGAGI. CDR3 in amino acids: CASIDTGGGNTIYF. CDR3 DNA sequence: TGTGCCAGCATTGACACAGGGGGGGGAAACACCATATATTTT.

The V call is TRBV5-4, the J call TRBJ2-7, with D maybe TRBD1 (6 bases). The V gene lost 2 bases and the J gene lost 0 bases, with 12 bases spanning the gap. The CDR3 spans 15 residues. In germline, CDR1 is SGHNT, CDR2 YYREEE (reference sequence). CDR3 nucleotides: TGTGCCAGCAGCTTACCCGGGACAAACTCCTACGAGCAGTACTTC. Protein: CASSLPGTNSYEQYF.

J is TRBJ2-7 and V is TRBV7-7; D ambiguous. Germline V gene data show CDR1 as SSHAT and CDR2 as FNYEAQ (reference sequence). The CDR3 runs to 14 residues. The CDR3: CATGSRGRSYEQYF. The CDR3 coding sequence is TGTGCTACCGGCAGTCGAGGACGGTCTTACGAGCAGTACTTC.

The CDR3 nucleotides are TGTGCCAGCAGCCTGGGACTAGCTGGCCACGAGCAGTACTTC. It is translated as CASSLGLAGHEQYF. The rearrangement links TRBV2 to TRBJ2-7, with 9 bases aligning to TRBD2. The CDR3 sequence is 14 residues long. V shed 6 bases and J 5 bases; nucleotides not matched to a gene: 8. Germline values: CDR1 SNHLY, CDR2 FYNNEI.

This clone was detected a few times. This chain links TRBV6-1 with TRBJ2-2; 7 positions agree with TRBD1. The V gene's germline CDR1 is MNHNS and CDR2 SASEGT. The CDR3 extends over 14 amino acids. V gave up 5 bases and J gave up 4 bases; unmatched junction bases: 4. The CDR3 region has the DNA TGTGCCAGCAGTTCCGGGACAGTCACCGGGGAGCTGTTTTTT. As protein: CASSSGTVTGELFF.

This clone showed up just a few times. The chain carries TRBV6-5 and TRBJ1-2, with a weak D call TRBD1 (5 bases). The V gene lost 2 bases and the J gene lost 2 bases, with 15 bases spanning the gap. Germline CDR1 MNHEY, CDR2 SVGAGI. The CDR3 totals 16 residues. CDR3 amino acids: CASSYRHGGTNYGYTF. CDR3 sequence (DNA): TGTGCCAGCAGTTACAGGCACGGGGGAACAAACTATGGCTACACCTTC.

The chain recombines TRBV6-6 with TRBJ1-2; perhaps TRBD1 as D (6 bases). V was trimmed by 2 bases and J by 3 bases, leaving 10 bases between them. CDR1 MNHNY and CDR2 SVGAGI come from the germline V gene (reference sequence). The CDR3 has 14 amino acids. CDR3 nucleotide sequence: TGTGCCAGCAGTTACGCTGGGGGCGACTATGGCTACACCTTC. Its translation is CASSYAGGDYGYTF.

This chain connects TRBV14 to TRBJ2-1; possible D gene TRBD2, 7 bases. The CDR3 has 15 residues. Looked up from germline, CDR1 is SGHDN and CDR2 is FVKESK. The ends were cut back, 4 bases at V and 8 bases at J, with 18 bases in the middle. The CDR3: CASSPISWGGHEQFF. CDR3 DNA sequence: TGTGCCAGCAGCCCCATCTCGTGGGGGGGCCATGAGCAGTTCTTC.

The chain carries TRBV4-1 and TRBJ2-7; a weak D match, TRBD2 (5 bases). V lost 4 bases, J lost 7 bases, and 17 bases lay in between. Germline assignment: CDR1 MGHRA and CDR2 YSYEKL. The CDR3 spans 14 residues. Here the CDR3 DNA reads TGCGCCAGCAGCCTTGGAGGCAAAGAAAGGGAGCAGTACTTC. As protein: CASSLGGKEREQYF.